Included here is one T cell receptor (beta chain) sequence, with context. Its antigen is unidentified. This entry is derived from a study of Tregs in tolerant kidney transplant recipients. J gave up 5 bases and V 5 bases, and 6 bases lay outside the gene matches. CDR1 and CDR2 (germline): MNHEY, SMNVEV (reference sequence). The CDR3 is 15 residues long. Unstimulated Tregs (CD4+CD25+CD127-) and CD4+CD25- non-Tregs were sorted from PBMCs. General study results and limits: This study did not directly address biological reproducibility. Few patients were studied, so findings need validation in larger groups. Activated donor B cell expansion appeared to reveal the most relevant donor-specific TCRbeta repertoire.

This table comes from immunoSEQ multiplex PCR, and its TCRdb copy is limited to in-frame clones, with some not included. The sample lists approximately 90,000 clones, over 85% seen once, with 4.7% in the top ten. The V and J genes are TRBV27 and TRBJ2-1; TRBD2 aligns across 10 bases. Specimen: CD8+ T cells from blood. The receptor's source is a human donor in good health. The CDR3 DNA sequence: TGTGCCAGCAGTAACGAACTAGCGGGAAACAATGAGCAGTTCTTC. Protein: CASSNELAGNNEQFF.